Described below is a single T cell receptor beta chain sequence and its context. The record originates from a study of shared clonotypes between healthy human individuals. Several immunoSEQ plates received, in even portions, the genomic DNA of each subset. Method: immunoSEQ multiplex PCR; TCRdb's copy keeps in-frame clones and lacks some. The top ten clones hold roughly 1.7% of a sample with 2 million to 2.5 million clones, 85% to 95% of them seen once. Naive CD8 isolation took CD45RO-negative cells positively selected for CCR7 and excluded terminally differentiated effector memory CD45RA+ cells. The TCR originated in a man between 18 and 35 years old in good health. Some clones in this sample may be carry-over from other donors' samples. The sample was naive CD8+ T cells from PBMCs.

CDR3 in amino acids: CASSKTGGYDGYTF. The CDR3 DNA sequence: TGTGCCAGCAGTAAGACAGGGGGATATGATGGCTACACCTTC. The chain has TRBV9 and TRBJ1-2, with TRBD1 matching 9 bases. Trimming cost V 5 bases and J 6 bases; bases outside gene matches: 8. The CDR3 spans 14 residues. Germline V gene sequence: CDR1 SGDLS, CDR2 YYNGEE.